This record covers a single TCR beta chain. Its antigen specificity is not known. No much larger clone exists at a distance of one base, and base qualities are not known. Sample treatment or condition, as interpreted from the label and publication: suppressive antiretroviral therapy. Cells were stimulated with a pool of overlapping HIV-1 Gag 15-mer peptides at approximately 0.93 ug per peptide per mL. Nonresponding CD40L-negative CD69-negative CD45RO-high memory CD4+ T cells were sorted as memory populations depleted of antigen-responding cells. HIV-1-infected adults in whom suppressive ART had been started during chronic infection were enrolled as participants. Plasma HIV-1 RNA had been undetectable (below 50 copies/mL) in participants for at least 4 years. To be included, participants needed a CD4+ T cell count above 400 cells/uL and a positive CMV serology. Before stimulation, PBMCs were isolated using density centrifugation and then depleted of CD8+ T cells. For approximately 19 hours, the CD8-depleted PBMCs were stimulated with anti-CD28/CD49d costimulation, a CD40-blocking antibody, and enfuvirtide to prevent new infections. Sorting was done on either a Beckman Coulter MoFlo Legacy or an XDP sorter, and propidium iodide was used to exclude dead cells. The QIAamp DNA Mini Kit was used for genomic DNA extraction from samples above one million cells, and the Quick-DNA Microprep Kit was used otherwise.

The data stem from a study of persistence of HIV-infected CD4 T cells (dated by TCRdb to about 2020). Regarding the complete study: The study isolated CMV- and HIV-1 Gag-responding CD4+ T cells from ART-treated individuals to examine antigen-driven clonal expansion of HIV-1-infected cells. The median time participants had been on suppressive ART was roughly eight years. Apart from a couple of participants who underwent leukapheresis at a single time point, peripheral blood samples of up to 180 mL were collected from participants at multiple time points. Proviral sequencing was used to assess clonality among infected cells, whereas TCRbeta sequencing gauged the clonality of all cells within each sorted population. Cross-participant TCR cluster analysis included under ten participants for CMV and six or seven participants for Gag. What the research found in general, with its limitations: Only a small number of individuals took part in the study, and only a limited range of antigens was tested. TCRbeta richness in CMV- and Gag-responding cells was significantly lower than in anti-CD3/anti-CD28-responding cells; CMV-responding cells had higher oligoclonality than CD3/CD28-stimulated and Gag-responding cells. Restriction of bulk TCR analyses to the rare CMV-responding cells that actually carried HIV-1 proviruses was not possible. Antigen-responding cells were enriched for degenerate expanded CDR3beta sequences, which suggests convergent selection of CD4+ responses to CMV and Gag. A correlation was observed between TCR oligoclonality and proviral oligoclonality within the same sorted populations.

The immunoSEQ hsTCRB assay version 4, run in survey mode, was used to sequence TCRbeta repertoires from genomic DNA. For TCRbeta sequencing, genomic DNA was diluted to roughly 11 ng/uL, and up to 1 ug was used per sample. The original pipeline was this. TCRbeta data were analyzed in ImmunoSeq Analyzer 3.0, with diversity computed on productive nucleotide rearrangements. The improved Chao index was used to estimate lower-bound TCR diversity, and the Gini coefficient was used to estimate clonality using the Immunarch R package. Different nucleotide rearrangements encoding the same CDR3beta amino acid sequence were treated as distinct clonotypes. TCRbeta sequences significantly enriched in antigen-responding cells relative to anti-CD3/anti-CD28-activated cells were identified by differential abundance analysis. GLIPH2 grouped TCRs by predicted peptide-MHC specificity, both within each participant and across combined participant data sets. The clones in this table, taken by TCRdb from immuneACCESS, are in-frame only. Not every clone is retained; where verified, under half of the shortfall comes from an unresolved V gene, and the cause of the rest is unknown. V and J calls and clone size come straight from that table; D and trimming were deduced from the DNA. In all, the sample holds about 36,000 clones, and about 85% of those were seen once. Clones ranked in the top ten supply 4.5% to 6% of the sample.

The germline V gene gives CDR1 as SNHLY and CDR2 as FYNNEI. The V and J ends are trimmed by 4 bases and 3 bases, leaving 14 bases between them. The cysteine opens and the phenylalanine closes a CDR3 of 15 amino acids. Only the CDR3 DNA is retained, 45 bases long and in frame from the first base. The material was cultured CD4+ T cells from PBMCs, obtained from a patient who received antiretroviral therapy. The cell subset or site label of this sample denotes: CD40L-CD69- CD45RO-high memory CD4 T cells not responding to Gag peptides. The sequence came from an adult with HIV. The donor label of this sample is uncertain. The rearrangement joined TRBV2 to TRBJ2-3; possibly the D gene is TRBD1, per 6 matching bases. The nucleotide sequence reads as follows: TGTGCCAGCAGTGCGACAGGCTTTGAGACAGATACGCAGTATTTT. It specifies CASSATGFETDTQYF.